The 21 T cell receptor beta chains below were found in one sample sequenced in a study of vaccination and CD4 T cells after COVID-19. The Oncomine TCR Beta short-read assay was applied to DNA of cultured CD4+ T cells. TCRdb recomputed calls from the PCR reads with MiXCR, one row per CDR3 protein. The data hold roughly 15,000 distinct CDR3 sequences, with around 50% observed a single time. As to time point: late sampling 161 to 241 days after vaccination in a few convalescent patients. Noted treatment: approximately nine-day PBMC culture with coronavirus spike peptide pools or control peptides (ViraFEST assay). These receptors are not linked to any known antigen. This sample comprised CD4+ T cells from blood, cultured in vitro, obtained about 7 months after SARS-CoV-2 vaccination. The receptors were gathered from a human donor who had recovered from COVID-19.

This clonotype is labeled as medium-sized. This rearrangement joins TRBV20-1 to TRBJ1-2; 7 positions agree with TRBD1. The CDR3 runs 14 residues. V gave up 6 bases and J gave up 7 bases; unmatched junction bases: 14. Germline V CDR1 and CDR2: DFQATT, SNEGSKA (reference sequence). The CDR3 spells CSARRRTGDGGYTF. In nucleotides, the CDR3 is TGCAGTGCCAGGCGGAGGACAGGTGATGGTGGCTACACCTTC.

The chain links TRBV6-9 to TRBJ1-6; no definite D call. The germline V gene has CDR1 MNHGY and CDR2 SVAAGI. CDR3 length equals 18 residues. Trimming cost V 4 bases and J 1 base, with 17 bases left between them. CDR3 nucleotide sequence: TGTGCCAGCAGTTTTTCGAGACCCAGCACGTCCTATAATTCACCCCTCCACTTT. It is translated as CASSFSRPSTSYNSPLHF.

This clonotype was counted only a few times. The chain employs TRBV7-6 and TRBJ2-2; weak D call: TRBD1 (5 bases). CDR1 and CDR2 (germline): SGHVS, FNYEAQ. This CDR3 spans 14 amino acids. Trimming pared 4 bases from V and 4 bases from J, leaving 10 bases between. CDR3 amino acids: CASSSRQPTGELFF. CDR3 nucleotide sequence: TGTGCCAGCAGCTCCAGACAGCCCACCGGGGAGCTGTTTTTT.

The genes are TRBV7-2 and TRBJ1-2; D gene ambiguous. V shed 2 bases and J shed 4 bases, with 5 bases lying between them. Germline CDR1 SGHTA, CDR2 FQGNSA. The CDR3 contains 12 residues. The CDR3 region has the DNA TGTGCCAGCAGCTTACTGGGCTATGGCTACACCTTC. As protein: CASSLLGYGYTF.

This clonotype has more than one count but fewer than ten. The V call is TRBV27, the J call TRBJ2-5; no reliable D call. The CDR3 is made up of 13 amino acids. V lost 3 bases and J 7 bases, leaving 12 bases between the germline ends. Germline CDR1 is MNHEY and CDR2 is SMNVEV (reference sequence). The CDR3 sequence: CASSFRLGWTQYF. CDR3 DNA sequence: TGTGCCAGCAGTTTCCGATTGGGGTGGACCCAGTACTTC.

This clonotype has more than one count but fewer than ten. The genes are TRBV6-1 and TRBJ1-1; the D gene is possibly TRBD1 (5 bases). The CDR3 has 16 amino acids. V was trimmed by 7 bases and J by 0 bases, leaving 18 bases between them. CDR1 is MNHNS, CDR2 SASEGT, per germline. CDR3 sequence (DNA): TGTGCCAGCACCCCCGGCAGGGCCGCCATGAACACTGAAGCTTTCTTT. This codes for CASTPGRAAMNTEAFF.

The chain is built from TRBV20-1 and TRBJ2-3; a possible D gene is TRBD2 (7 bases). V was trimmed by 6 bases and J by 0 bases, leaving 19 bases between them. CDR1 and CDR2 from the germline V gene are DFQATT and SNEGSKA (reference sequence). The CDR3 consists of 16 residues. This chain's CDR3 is CSASGGAESSTDTQYF. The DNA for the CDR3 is TGCAGTGCCAGTGGGGGGGCTGAGTCTAGCACAGATACGCAGTATTTT.

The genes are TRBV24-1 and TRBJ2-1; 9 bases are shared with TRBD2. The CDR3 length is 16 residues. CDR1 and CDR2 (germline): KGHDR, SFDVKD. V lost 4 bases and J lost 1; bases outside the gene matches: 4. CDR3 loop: CATSDPSGRSYNEQFF. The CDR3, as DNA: TGTGCCACCAGTGACCCGAGCGGGAGGTCCTACAATGAGCAGTTCTTC.

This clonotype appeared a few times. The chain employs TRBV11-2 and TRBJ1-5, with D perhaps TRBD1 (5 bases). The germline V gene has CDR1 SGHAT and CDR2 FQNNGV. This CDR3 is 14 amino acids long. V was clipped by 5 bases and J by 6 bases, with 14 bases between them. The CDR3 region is CASSRGTQGQPQHF. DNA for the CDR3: TGTGCCAGCAGCCGGGGGACCCAGGGTCAGCCCCAGCATTTT.

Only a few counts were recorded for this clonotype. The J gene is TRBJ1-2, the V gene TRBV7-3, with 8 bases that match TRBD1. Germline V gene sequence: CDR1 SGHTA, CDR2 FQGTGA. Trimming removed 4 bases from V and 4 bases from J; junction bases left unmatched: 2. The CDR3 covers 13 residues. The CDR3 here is CASSSGQGYGYTF. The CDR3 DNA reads TGTGCCAGCAGCTCCGGACAGGGCTATGGCTACACCTTC.

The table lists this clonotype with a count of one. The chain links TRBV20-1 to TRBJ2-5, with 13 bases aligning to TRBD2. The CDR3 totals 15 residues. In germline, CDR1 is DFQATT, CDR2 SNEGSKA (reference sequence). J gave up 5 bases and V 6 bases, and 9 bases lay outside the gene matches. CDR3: CSATLLAGGLETQYF. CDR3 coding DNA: TGCAGTGCCACATTACTAGCGGGAGGGCTGGAGACCCAGTACTTC.

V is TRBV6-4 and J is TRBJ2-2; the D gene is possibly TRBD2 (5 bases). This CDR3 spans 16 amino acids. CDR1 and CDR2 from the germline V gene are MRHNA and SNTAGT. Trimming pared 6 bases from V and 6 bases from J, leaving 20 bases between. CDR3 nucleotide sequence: TGTGCCAGCAGGGATTGCGACCTAGCCGCCCCCGGGGAGCTGTTTTTT. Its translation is CASRDCDLAAPGELFF.

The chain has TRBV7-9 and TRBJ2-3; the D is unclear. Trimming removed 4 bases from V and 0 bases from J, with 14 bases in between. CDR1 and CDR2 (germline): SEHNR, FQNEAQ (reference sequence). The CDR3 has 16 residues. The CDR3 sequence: CASSSGLVMSTDTQYF. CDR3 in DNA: TGTGCCAGCAGCTCCGGCCTAGTAATGAGCACAGATACGCAGTATTTT.

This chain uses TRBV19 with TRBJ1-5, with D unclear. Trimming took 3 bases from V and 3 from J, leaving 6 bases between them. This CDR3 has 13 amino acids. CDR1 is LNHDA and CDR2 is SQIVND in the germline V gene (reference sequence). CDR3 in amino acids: CASSIPTNQPQHF. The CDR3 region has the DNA TGTGCCAGTAGTATCCCAACCAATCAGCCCCAGCATTTT.

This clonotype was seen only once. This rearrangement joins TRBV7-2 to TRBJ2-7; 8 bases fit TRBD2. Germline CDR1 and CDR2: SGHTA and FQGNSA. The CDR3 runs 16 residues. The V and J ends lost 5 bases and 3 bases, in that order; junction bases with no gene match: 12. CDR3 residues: CASSPGGAGGHYEQYF. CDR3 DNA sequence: TGTGCCAGCAGCCCCGGTGGGGCGGGAGGCCACTACGAGCAGTACTTC.

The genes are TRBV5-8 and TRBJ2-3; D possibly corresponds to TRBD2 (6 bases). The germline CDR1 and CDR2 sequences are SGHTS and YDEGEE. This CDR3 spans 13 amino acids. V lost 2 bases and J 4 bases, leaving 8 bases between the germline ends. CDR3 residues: CASSFSSADTQYF. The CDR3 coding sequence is TGTGCCAGCAGCTTTTCTAGCGCAGATACGCAGTATTTT.

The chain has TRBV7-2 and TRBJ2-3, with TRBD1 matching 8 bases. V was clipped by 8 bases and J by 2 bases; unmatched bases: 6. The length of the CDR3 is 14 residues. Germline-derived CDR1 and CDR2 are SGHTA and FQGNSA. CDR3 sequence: CASGRTGSTDTQYF. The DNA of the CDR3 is TGTGCCAGCGGGCGGACAGGGTCCACAGATACGCAGTATTTT.

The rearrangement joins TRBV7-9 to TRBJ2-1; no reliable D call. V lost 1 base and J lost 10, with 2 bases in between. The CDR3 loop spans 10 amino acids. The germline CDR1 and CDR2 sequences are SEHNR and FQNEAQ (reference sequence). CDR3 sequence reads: CASSLVEQFF. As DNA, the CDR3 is TGTGCCAGCAGCTTAGTGGAGCAGTTCTTC.

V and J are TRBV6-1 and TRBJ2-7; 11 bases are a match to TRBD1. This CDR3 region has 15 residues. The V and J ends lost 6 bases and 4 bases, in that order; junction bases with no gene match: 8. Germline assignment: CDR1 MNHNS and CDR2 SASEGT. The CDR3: CASRGAGQGAYEQYF. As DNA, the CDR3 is TGTGCCAGCAGGGGGGCCGGACAGGGGGCTTACGAGCAGTACTTC.

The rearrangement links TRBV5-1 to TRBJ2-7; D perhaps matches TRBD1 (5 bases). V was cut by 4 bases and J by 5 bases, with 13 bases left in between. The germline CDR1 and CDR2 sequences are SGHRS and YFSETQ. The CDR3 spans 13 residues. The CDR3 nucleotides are TGCGCCAGCAGCCCGATATGGGGCCACGAGCAGTACTTC. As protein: CASSPIWGHEQYF.

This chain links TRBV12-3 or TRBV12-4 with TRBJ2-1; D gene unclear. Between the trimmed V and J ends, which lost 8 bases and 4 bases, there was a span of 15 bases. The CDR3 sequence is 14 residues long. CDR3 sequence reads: CASVDSGGYNEQFF. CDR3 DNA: TGTGCCAGCGTTGACTCGGGTGGGTACAATGAGCAGTTCTTC.